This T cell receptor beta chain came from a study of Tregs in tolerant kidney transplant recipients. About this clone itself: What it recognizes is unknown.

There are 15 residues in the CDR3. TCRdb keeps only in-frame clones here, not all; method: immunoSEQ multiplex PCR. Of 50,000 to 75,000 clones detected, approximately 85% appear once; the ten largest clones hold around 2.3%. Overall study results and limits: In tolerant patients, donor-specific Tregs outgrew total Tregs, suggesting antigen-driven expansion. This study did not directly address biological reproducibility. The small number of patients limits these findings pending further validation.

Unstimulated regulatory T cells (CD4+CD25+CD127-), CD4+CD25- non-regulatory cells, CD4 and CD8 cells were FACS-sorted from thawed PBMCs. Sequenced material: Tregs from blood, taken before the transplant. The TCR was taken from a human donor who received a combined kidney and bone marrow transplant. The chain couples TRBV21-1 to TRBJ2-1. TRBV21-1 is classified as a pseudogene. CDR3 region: CASSKAKGSYNEQFF. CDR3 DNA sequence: TGTGCCAGCAGCAAAGCGAAGGGCTCCTACAATGAGCAGTTCTTC.